The present T cell receptor (beta chain) was sequenced within a study of OX40 agonist ivuxolimab in advanced cancers. Points from the study as a whole: The investigators did not determine what antigen specificity the expanded peripheral T cells had.

Some clones are missing from TCRdb's copy, which holds only in-frame ones; the method was immunoSEQ multiplex PCR. The table shows 85,000 to 100,000 clones, with 85% to 90% occurring only once. Autoimmune disease history or systemic immunosuppression led to patient exclusion. V gave up 4 bases and J gave up 4 bases, with 14 bases separating them. The CDR3 covers 14 residues. Germline CDR1 SGDLS, CDR2 YYNGEE. To note about this clone: The target antigen is unknown.

This chain connects TRBV9 to TRBJ1-2; maybe TRBD1 (5 bases). The source is an adult with an advanced solid tumor such as melanoma, head and neck, liver or kidney cancer. Here the sequenced sample was CD4+ or CD8+ T cells sorted from blood, taken in a trial of the OX40 agonist ivuxolimab. In nucleotides, the CDR3 is TGTGCCAGCAGCCCCCTGGGGACGGGCTATGGCTACACCTTC. It yields the protein CASSPLGTGYGYTF.